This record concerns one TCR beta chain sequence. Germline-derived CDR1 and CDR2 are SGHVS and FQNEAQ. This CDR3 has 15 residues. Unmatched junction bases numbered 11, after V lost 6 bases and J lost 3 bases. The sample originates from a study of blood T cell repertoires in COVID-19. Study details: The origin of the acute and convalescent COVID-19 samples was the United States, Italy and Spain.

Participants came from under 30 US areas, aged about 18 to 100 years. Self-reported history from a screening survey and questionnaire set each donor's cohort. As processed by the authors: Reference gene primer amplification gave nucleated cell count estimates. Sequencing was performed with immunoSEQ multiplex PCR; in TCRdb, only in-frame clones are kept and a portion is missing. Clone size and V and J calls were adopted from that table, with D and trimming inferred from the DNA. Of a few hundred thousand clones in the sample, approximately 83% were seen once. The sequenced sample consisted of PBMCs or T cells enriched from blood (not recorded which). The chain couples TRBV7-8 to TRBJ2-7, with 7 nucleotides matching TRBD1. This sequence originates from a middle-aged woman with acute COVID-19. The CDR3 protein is CASSFMETGHYEQYF. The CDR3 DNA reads TGTGCCAGCAGTTTTATGGAGACAGGGCACTACGAGCAGTACTTC.